This note documents a single TCR beta chain sequence. The antigen is undetermined. This may stem from a read error, because a much larger clone lies one nucleotide away. TCRdb analysed the reads with MiXCR anew, one entry per CDR3 protein. The sample lists around 95,000 distinct CDR3 sequences; roughly 29% were seen once. Germline CDR1 reads MNHEY; CDR2 reads SMNVEV (reference sequence). The CDR3 consists of 17 residues. These data are taken from a study of T cell repertoires in cytomegalovirus infection. Background on the study: Carrying CMV and the relevant HLA type showed in public TCR beta signatures.

The V gene is TRBV27, the J gene TRBJ2-1; 9 bases match TRBD1. The source material was CD8+ T cells from cultured PBMCs, sampled from culture after CMV antigen stimulation. This sequence was found in a human donor in good health (CMV status not recorded). Some clones in this sample may be carry-over from other donors' samples. The CDR3 is CASSSGQGLPSSNEQFF. The CDR3 DNA reads TGTGCCAGCAGTTCGGGACAGGGACTTCCCTCCTCCAATGAGCAGTTCTTC.